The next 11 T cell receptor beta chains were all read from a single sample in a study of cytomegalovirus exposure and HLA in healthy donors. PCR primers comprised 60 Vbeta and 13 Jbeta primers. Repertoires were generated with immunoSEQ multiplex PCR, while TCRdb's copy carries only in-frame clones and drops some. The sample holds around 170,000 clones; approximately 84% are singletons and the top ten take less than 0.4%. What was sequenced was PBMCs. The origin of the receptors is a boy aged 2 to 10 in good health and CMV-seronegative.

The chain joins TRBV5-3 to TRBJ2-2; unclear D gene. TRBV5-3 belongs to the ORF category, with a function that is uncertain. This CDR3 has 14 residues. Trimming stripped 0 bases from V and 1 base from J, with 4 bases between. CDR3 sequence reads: CARSLGLNTGELFF. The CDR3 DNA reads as TGTGCCAGAAGCTTGGGACTGAACACCGGGGAGCTGTTTTTT.

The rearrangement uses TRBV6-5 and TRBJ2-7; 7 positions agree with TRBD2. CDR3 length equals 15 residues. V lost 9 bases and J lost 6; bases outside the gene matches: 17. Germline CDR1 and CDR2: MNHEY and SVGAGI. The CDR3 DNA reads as TGTGCCAGTTCCCGGGGGGAACCTACTGTACCCGAGCAGTACTTC. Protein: CASSRGEPTVPEQYF.

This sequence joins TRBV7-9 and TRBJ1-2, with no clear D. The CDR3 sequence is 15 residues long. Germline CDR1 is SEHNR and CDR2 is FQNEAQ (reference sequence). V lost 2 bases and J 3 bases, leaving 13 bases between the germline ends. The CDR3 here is CASSLLGRTDYGYTF. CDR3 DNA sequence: TGTGCCAGCAGCTTATTGGGGAGAACGGACTATGGCTACACCTTC.

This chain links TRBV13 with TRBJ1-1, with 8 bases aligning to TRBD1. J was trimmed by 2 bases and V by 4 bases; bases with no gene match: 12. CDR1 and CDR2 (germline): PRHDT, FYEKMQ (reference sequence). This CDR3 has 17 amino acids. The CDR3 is CASSSPGGAWGNTEAFF. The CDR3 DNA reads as TGTGCCAGCAGCTCCCCAGGGGGCGCCTGGGGAAACACTGAAGCTTTCTTT.

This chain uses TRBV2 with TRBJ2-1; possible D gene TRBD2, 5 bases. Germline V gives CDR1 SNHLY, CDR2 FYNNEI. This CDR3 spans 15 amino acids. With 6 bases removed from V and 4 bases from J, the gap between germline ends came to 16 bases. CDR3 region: CASRETSTLYNEQFF. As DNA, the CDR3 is TGTGCCAGCAGGGAAACTAGTACCCTTTACAATGAGCAGTTCTTC.

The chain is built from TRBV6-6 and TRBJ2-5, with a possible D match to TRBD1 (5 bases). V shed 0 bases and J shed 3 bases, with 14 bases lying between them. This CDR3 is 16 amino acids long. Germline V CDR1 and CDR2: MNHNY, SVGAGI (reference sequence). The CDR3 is CASSYSSLAGKETQYF. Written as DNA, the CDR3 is TGTGCCAGCAGTTACTCGAGCTTGGCAGGGAAAGAGACCCAGTACTTC.

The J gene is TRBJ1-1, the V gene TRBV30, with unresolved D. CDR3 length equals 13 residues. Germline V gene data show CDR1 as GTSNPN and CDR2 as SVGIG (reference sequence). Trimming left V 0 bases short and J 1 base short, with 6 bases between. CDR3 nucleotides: TGTGCCTGGAGTGTAGAGGGGAACACTGAAGCTTTCTTT. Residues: CAWSVEGNTEAFF.

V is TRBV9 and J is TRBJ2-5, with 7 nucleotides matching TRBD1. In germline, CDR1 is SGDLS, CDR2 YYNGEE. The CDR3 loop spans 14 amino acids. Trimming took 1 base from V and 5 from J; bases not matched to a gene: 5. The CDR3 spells CASSVSHRGETQYF. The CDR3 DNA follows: TGTGCCAGCAGCGTATCCCACAGGGGTGAGACCCAGTACTTC.

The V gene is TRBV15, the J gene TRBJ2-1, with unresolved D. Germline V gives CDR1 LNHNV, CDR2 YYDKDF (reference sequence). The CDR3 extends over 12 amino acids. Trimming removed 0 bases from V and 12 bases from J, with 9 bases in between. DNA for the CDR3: TGTGCCACCAGCAGAGATAACGGTGCGCAGTTCTTC. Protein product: CATSRDNGAQFF.

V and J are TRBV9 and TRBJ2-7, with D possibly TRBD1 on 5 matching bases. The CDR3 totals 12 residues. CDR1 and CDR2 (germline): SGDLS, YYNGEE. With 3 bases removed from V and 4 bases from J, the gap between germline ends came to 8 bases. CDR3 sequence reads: CASSETEYEQYF. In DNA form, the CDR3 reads TGTGCCAGCAGCGAGACAGAGTACGAGCAGTACTTC.

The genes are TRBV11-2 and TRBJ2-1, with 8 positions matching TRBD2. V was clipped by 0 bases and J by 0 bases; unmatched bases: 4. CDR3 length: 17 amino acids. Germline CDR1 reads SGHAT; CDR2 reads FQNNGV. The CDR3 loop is CASSLDLAGSSYNEQFF. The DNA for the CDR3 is TGTGCCAGCAGCTTAGACTTAGCGGGGAGCTCCTACAATGAGCAGTTCTTC. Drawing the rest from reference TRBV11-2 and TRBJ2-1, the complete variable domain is EAGVAQSPRYKIIEKRQSVAFWCNPISGHATLYWYQQILGQGPKLLIQFQNNGVVDDSQLPKDRFSAERLKGVDSTLKIQPAKLEDSAVYLCASSLDLAGSSYNEQFFGPGTRLTVL.